The clone carrying this T cell receptor (beta chain) was picked up a small number of times. These data are taken from a study of T cells after yellow fever vaccination. About the study: A sort based on CD3, CD45RA, CCR7 and CD95 yielded the EM, EMRA, CM and Tscm memory subsets.

The TCR cDNA carried a universal primer site and UMIs from 5'RACE template switching. Using its own MiXCR run on the 5' RACE reads, TCRdb lists one record per CDR3 protein. The sample contains about 30,000 distinct CDR3 sequences, 5.5% to 8% of which appear only once. Study-wide findings and caveats: In post-booster samples, most primary-vaccination clones reappeared (approximately 96% CD4, 88% CD8).

This CDR3 comprises 18 residues. The germline V gene encodes CDR1 SGDLS and CDR2 YYNGEE. Trimming removed 4 bases from V and 7 bases from J, with 29 bases in between. The V and J genes are TRBV9 and TRBJ1-2; D unresolved. This material consisted of PBMCs, either bulk or a sorted T-cell subset (CD4+, CD8+, memory, or dextramer-sorted; not recorded which), taken on the day of the yellow fever booster vaccination. The receptor was derived from a man aged 25-40 years who received the YFV17D yellow fever vaccine. CDR3 region: CASSPTEGTVMISFGYTF. CDR3 DNA sequence: TGTGCCAGCAGCCCCACTGAGGGCACCGTAATGATCTCTTTTGGCTACACCTTC.